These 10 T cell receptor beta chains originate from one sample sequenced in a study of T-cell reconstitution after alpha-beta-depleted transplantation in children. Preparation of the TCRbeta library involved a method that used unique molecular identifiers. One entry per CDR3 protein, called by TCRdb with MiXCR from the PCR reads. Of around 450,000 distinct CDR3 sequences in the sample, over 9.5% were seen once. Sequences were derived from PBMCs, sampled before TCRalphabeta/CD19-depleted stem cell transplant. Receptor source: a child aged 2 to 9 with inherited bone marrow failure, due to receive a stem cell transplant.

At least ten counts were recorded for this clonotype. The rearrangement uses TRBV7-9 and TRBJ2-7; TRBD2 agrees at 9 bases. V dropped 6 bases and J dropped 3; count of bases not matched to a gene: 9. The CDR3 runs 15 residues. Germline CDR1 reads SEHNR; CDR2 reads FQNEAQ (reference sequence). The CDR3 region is CASRLSASGVYEQYF. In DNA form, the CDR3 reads TGTGCCAGCAGGCTCTCGGCTAGCGGGGTCTACGAGCAGTACTTC.

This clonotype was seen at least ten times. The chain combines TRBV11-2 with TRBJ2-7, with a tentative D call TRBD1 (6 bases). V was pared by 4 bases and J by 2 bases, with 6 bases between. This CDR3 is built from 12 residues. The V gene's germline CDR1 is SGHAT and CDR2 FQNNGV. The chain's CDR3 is CASSWDTYEQYF. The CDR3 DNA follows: TGTGCCAGCAGCTGGGACACCTACGAGCAGTACTTC.

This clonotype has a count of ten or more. The CDR3 reads CASSLLGGYQETQYF. CDR3 nucleotides: TGCGCCAGCAGCCTGCTTGGAGGGTACCAAGAGACCCAGTACTTC. This chain connects TRBV5-1 to TRBJ2-5, with D maybe TRBD2 (6 bases). Trimming pared 4 bases from V and 0 bases from J, leaving 13 bases between. CDR1 and CDR2 (germline): SGHRS, YFSETQ. This CDR3 has 15 residues.

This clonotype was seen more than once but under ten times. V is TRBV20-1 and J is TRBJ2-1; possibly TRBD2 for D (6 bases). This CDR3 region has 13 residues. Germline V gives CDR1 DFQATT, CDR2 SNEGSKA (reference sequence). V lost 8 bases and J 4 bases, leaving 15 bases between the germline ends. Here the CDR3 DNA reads TGCAGTACTCGGGAGTCGGGGTACAATGAGCAGTTCTTC. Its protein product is CSTRESGYNEQFF.

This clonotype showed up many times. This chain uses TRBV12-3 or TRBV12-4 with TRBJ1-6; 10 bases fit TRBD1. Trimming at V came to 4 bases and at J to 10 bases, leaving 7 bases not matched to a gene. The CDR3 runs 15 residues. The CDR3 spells CASSSRGDRGSPLHF. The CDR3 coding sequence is TGTGCCAGCAGTTCGCGGGGGGACAGGGGATCACCCCTCCACTTT.

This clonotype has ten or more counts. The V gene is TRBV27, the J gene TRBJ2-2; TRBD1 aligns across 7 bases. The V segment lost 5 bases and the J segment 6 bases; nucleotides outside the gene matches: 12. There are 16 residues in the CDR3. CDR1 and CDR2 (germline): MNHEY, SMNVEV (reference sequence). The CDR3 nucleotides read TGTGCCAGCAGTCCAGGGGTACAGGGGATAGCCGGGGAGCTGTTTTTT. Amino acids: CASSPGVQGIAGELFF.

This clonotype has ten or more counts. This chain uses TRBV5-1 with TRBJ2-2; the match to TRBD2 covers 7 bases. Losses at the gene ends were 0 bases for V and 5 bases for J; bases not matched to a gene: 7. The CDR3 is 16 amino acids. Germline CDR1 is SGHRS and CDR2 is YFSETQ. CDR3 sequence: CASSLEGGRETGELFF. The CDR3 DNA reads TGCGCCAGCAGCTTGGAAGGCGGGAGAGAGACCGGGGAGCTGTTTTTT.

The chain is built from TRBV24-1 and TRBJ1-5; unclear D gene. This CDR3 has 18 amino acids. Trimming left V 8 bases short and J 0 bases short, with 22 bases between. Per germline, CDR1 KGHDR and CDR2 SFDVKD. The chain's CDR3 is CATIAPPYRPYSNQPQHF. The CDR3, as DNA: TGTGCCACCATAGCTCCACCTTATCGCCCGTATAGCAATCAGCCCCAGCATTTT.

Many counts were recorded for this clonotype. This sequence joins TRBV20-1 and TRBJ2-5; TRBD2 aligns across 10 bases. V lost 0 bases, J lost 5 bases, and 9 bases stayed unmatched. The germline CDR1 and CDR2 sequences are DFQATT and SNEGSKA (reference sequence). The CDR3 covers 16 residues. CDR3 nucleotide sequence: TGCAGTGCTAGAGACCCGCTAGCGGGAGATCTCGAGACCCAGTACTTC. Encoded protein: CSARDPLAGDLETQYF.

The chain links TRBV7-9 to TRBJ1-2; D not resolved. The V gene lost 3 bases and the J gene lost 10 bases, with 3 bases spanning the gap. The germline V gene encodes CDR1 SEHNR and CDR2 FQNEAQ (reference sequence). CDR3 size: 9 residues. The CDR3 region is CASSFDYTF. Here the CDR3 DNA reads TGTGCCAGCAGCTTCGACTACACCTTC.